A selection of T cell receptor beta chains follows, all from one sample in a study of cytomegalovirus exposure and HLA in healthy donors. Repertoires were generated with immunoSEQ multiplex PCR, while TCRdb's copy carries only in-frame clones and drops some. Seen here are 140,000 to 150,000 clones, around 75% observed once, and the top ten hold approximately 1.6%. The sequenced sample consisted of PBMCs. The receptors stem from a woman aged 40 to 50 in good health and CMV-seronegative. The CDR3 runs from the conserved cysteine through the conserved F or W. Fields, in order: V gene, D gene, clone size, J gene, CDR3 DNA, CDR3 protein. A D gene is named only where the DNA matches it firmly. For some rows the clone size is stated as once, few or many, or as a class when expanded; others skip it.

TRBV10-1	.	.	TRBJ2-2	TGCGCCAGCAGCTCACAGGGCTCCGGGGAGCTGTTTTTT	CASSSQGSGELFF
TRBV5-1	TRBD1	.	TRBJ1-1	TGCGCCAGCAGCGTGGACAGGGGTAACACTGAAGCTTTCTTT	CASSVDRGNTEAFF
TRBV4-2	TRBD1	.	TRBJ1-6	TGTGCCAGCAGCCCCGATGAGGGGGCGAGGAATTCACCCCTCCACTTT	CASSPDEGARNSPLHF
TRBV2	.	.	TRBJ1-4	TGTGCCAGCAAGAGGGAAAGTAATGAAAAACTGTTTTTT	CASKRESNEKLFF
TRBV18	.	once	TRBJ1-5	TGTGCCAGCTCGTTAGGCCAAGGGGGTCAGCCCCAGCATTTT	CASSLGQGGQPQHF
TRBV2	TRBD1	.	TRBJ1-5	TGTGCCAGCAGGCCACAGGGGCTAGAGAGTGGGGGTCAGCCCCAGCATTTT	CASRPQGLESGGQPQHF
TRBV6-5	TRBD1	few	TRBJ1-1	TGTGCCAGCAGAAGGGACAGGGCTGAAGCTTTCTTT	CASRRDRAEAFF
TRBV5-1	TRBD1	.	TRBJ1-1	TGCGCCAGCAGCGGCAGGACAGGGACCCTCATGAACACTGAAGCTTTCTTT	CASSGRTGTLMNTEAFF
TRBV30	.	.	TRBJ2-3	TGTGCCTGGAGGGGCTACACAGATACGCAGTATTTT	CAWRGYTDTQYF
TRBV6-6	.	.	TRBJ1-1	TGTGCCAGCAGTTACACCCAAGGGGCCGGGGGCACTGAAGCTTTCTTT	CASSYTQGAGGTEAFF
TRBV7-6	TRBD1	.	TRBJ2-5	TGTGCCAGCAGCTTAGGGACAGGGGAAGAGACCCAGTACTTC	CASSLGTGEETQYF
TRBV6-1	TRBD1	.	TRBJ2-7	TGTGCCAGCAGAGAGACAGGGGCCACCTACGAGCAGTACTTC	CASRETGATYEQYF
TRBV28	TRBD1	.	TRBJ1-6	TGTGCCAGCAGTTTATCGGACAGGCTTAATTCACCCCTCCACTTT	CASSLSDRLNSPLHF
TRBV2	.	few	TRBJ2-7	TGTGCCAGCACGACCGGGACACCCCACTACGAGCAGTACTTC	CASTTGTPHYEQYF
TRBV28	.	.	TRBJ2-6	TGTGCCAGTTCCCCGGGGGGCACACCGTCTGGGGCCAACGTCCTGACTTTC	CASSPGGTPSGANVLTF
TRBV5-1	.	.	TRBJ1-6	TGCGCCAGCAGCTTGGACCCGAGCTCCTATAATTCACCCCTCCACTTT	CASSLDPSSYNSPLHF
TRBV11-2	.	.	TRBJ2-3	TGTGCCAGCAGCCCGACGGGGGTTTGGGATACGCAGTATTTT	CASSPTGVWDTQYF
TRBV4-2	.	.	TRBJ1-1	TGTGCCAGCAGCCAAGATTATCGGGGGTTGAACACTGAAGCTTTCTTT	CASSQDYRGLNTEAFF
TRBV2	TRBD2	.	TRBJ2-1	TGTGCCAGCAGTGAAGCCCCTGCGACTAGCGGTTACAATGAGCAGTTCTTC	CASSEAPATSGYNEQFF
TRBV15	TRBD2	once	TRBJ2-1	TGTGCCACCAGCAGTCCGGCGGGAGCGTTAGAGCAGTTCTTC	CATSSPAGALEQFF
TRBV7-2	.	.	TRBJ1-6	TGTGCCAGCAGCTTAGCGGCGGGGAATTCATCACCCCTCCACTTT	CASSLAAGNSSPLHF
TRBV27	TRBD2	.	TRBJ2-7	TGTGCCAGCAGTTTCCTCACTAGCGCTTACCCCTACGAGCAGTACTTC	CASSFLTSAYPYEQYF
TRBV10-3	TRBD1	once	TRBJ2-7	TGTGCCATCAGGGAACCGGGACAGGGGCAACGGGAGCAGTACTTC	CAIREPGQGQREQYF
TRBV6-5	.	.	TRBJ1-5	TGTGCCAGCAGTTACCGCGGGGGGAGCAATCAGCCCCAGCATTTT	CASSYRGGSNQPQHF
TRBV2	.	once	TRBJ1-5	TGTGCCAGCAGTGATGGCAGGGAGGGGTCAACTCAGCCCCAGCATTTT	CASSDGREGSTQPQHF
TRBV5-4	.	.	TRBJ1-6	TGTGCCAGCAGCCCCCCAGCGGGATTTAATTCACCCCTCCACTTT	CASSPPAGFNSPLHF
TRBV19	TRBD1	.	TRBJ1-1	TGTGCCAGTAGTATTGGGACAGCAGGGAACACTGAAGCTTTCTTT	CASSIGTAGNTEAFF
TRBV27	.	.	TRBJ1-2	TGTGCCAGCAGGGGCTTACCCTATGGCTACACCTTC	CASRGLPYGYTF
TRBV2	.	.	TRBJ2-2	TGTGCCAGCAGTGGGTCCGCCTATCCGAACACCGGGGAGCTGTTTTTT	CASSGSAYPNTGELFF
TRBV11-2	.	.	TRBJ2-3	TGTGCCAGCAGCACAAGGGAGTTAGGCACAGATACGCAGTATTTT	CASSTRELGTDTQYF
TRBV2	TRBD1	few	TRBJ2-3	TGTGCCAGCAGCAGGACAGGCGGCAAAACAGATACGCAGTATTTT	CASSRTGGKTDTQYF
TRBV30	.	.	TRBJ1-5	TGTGCCTGGAGTAACCGGGAGAATCAGCCCCAGCATTTT	CAWSNRENQPQHF
TRBV7-9	TRBD1	few	TRBJ1-2	TGTGCCAGCAGCTTAGGGCAGGGGGCGAACTATGGCTACACCTTC	CASSLGQGANYGYTF
TRBV27	.	.	TRBJ2-2	TGTGCCAGCAGCTTACAGGGTGGGGCCGGGGAGCTGTTTTTT	CASSLQGGAGELFF
TRBV9	TRBD1	.	TRBJ1-6	TGTGCCAGCAGCGTAGGTCCCGGGACAGGGATGGACTATAATTCACCCCTCCACTTT	CASSVGPGTGMDYNSPLHF
TRBV27	.	.	TRBJ2-7	TGTGCCAGCAGTCCTACGGGGGACAGTCACCCCTACGAGCAGTACTTC	CASSPTGDSHPYEQYF
TRBV5-4	.	.	TRBJ2-3	TGTGCCAGCAGCCTAAAATCCACAGATACGCAGTATTTT	CASSLKSTDTQYF
TRBV14	TRBD1	.	TRBJ2-1	TGTGCCAGCAGCCTCCGGACAGGCCCCCACAATGAGCAGTTCTTC	CASSLRTGPHNEQFF
TRBV7-9	TRBD2	once	TRBJ2-3	TGTGCCAGCAGCCTGACTAGCGGGAGGCATACGCAGTATTTT	CASSLTSGRHTQYF
TRBV4-1	.	.	TRBJ1-4	TGCGCCAGCAGCCCGACAGAAGGAGAAAAACTGTTTTTT	CASSPTEGEKLFF
TRBV7-9	.	.	TRBJ2-7	TGTTCCAGCAGCCAGAACGAGCAGTACTTC	CSSSQNEQYF
TRBV6-6	.	.	TRBJ2-6	TGTGCCAGCAGCCCGGGTACCGGGGCCAACGTCCTGACTTTC	CASSPGTGANVLTF
TRBV28	TRBD1	.	TRBJ1-1	TGTGCCAGCAGTCCGGGACAGGCGATTACTGAAGCTTTCTTT	CASSPGQAITEAFF
TRBV7-9	TRBD1	.	TRBJ1-1	TGTGCCAGCAGCCTCACGGGACAGGTCGGAACTGAAGCTTTCTTT	CASSLTGQVGTEAFF
TRBV21-1	.	.	TRBJ1-5	TGTGCCAGCAGCAAAGTTCGGCGGGGTTCTACACCTCTGCAGCCCCAGCATTTT	CASSKVRRGSTPLQPQHF
TRBV5-1	TRBD1	.	TRBJ2-3	TGCGCCAGCAGCTTGCCGGGACAGGCGGGCACAGATACGCAGTATTTT	CASSLPGQAGTDTQYF
TRBV5-1	.	.	TRBJ2-1	TGCGCCAGCAGCTCGGAGGAAGTCCCCGGGCTCCAGAATGAGCAGTTCTTC	CASSSEEVPGLQNEQFF
TRBV6-4	.	many	TRBJ2-6	TGTGCCAGCAGTACAGACAGCGCCGGGGCCAACGTCCTGACTTTC	CASSTDSAGANVLTF
TRBV5-6	TRBD2	.	TRBJ2-5	TGTGCCAGCAGCTCCCGACTAGCGGGGCCCCAAGAGACCCAGTACTTC	CASSSRLAGPQETQYF
TRBV6-5	TRBD1	once	TRBJ1-5	TGTGCCAGCAGACCAGACAGGGGCAATCAGCCCCAGCATTTT	CASRPDRGNQPQHF
TRBV4-2	TRBD2	.	TRBJ2-1	TGTGCCAGCAGCCAAGGCCAAGGGACTAGCGGATACAATGAGCAGTTCTTC	CASSQGQGTSGYNEQFF
TRBV15	.	.	TRBJ2-3	TGTGCCACCAGCAGAGTTCTTGGTATTAGTCCCGATACGCAGTATTTT	CATSRVLGISPDTQYF
TRBV9	.	.	TRBJ1-6	TGTGCCAGCAGCGCTCGGGATTGGGGGGCCTATAATTCACCCCTCCACTTT	CASSARDWGAYNSPLHF
TRBV6-1	TRBD1	.	TRBJ1-2	TGTGCCAGCAGTGAAGCGATGGGACAGCTCTATGGCTACACCTTC	CASSEAMGQLYGYTF
TRBV28	.	.	TRBJ1-4	TGTGCCAGCACCGCCCCAGGGGATCGGGAAAAACTGTTTTTT	CASTAPGDREKLFF
TRBV20-1	.	.	TRBJ2-7	TGCAGTAGCGGTATTTTCTACGAGCAGTACTTC	CSSGIFYEQYF
TRBV4-1	TRBD1	.	TRBJ2-3	TGCGCCAGCAGCCAAGATTTTAGGCGGGGGACAGGGGCAGATACGCAGTATTTT	CASSQDFRRGTGADTQYF